The 31 T cell receptor beta chains listed next were all sequenced from one sample in a study of blood T cell repertoires in COVID-19. The table came from immunoSEQ multiplex PCR; TCRdb's copy has only in-frame clones and leaves some out. The data hold over 50,000 clones, with over 75% observed a single time. The sequenced sample consisted of peripheral blood. All receptors come from a human donor in a cohort sampled during active COVID-19.

This rearrangement joins TRBV2 to TRBJ2-7; D call uncertain. Germline-derived CDR1 and CDR2 are SNHLY and FYNNEI. The CDR3 totals 14 residues. Trimming removed 8 bases from V and 3 bases from J, with 17 bases in between. As DNA, the CDR3 is TGTGCCAGCGTATTGGTAGGAGATAGCTACGAGCAGTACTTC. As protein: CASVLVGDSYEQYF.

The V and J genes are TRBV19 and TRBJ1-1; TRBD1 matches 8 bases. Germline CDR1 LNHDA, CDR2 SQIVND (reference sequence). The CDR3 totals 14 residues. Unmatched junction bases numbered 5, after V lost 8 bases and J lost 0 bases. CDR3 in DNA: TGTGCCAGTTATCCAGGGGGCTTGAACACTGAAGCTTTCTTT. Translation: CASYPGGLNTEAFF.

V and J are TRBV2 and TRBJ1-5; D might be TRBD1 (5 bases). Germline CDR1 is SNHLY and CDR2 is FYNNEI. The CDR3 sequence is 14 residues long. V lost 4 bases to trimming and J lost 5 bases, with 12 bases between them. DNA of the CDR3: TGTGCCAGCAGTGGACAGAAGCCCTATCAGCCCCAGCATTTT. It is translated as CASSGQKPYQPQHF.

The rearrangement links TRBV11-2 to TRBJ1-3; no clear D. CDR3 size: 15 residues. Germline V lookup: CDR1 SGHAT, CDR2 FQNNGV. Trimming removed 6 bases at V and 2 bases at J, with 14 bases between. The CDR3 DNA follows: TGTGCCAGCAGGAAGGGTACTAGCGCTGGAAACACCATATATTTT. Encoded protein: CASRKGTSAGNTIYF.

V is TRBV4-1 and J is TRBJ2-7; 11 bases fit TRBD2. Germline lookup yields CDR1 MGHRA and CDR2 YSYEKL. J gave up 0 bases and V 3 bases, and 4 bases lay outside the gene matches. This CDR3 has 16 amino acids. CDR3 nucleotides: TGCGCCAGCAGCCAGCCTACTAGCGGGAGCTCCTACGAGCAGTACTTC. This translates into CASSQPTSGSSYEQYF.

CDR3 DNA: TGTGCCAGCAGCCAAGACACAGGGTTATGGCAGCCCCAGCATTTT. Translating it yields CASSQDTGLWQPQHF. The V gene is TRBV3-1 (or the pseudogene TRBV3-2), the J gene TRBJ1-5; a possible D gene is TRBD1 (6 bases). The CDR3 contains 15 residues. The V gene lost 0 bases and the J gene lost 7 bases, with 13 bases spanning the gap. The germline V gene has CDR1 LGHDT and CDR2 YNNKEL (reference sequence).

CDR3 bases: TGTGCCAGCGGCTCTAGCGGGAGTTGGTACTTC. Protein sequence: CASGSSGSWYF. V is TRBV6-5 and J is TRBJ2-7; 10 bases line up with TRBD2. The germline V gene encodes CDR1 MNHEY and CDR2 SVGAGI. The V and J ends lost 8 bases and 12 bases, in that order; junction bases with no gene match: 7. The CDR3 runs 11 residues.

This clone was detected once. This chain links TRBV12-3 or TRBV12-4 with TRBJ1-2, with TRBD1 matching 9 bases. CDR3 length equals 13 residues. V shed 5 bases and J 11 bases; nucleotides not matched to a gene: 9. DNA for the CDR3: TGTGCCAGCAGTGAGGGACAGGGCCTCCGTTACACCTTC. Amino acid sequence: CASSEGQGLRYTF.

The chain links TRBV5-1 to TRBJ1-4; 7 bases map to TRBD1. The V gene's germline CDR1 is SGHRS and CDR2 YFSETQ. This CDR3 contains 14 residues. V gave up 4 bases and J gave up 5 bases; unmatched junction bases: 5. The CDR3 loop is CASSSLTGNEKLFF. CDR3 bases: TGCGCCAGCAGCAGCCTGACAGGGAATGAAAAACTGTTTTTT.

The V call is TRBV3-1 (or the pseudogene TRBV3-2), the J call TRBJ1-6, with D unclear. CDR1 and CDR2 from the germline V gene are LGHDT and YNNKEL (reference sequence). The V end lost 4 bases, the J end lost 5 bases, and 12 bases lay between the germline ends. CDR3 length equals 15 residues. As DNA, the CDR3 is TGTGCCAGCAGCCCTCAAAGCGGGGATAATTCACCCCTCCACTTT. It yields the protein CASSPQSGDNSPLHF.

The gene calls are TRBV5-4 and TRBJ1-2; D is uncertain. The CDR3 length is 16 residues. Deletions cut 4 bases from V and 1 base from J, with 17 bases between. Germline CDR1 reads SGHNT; CDR2 reads YYREEE (reference sequence). In nucleotides, the CDR3 is TGTGCCAGCAGCGCTGGCGGCCAGAGAATTAACTATGGCTACACCTTC. This encodes CASSAGGQRINYGYTF.

The chain carries TRBV15 and TRBJ1-4, with 7 bases fitting TRBD1. The CDR3 totals 16 residues. The V segment lost 1 base and the J segment 0 bases; nucleotides outside the gene matches: 2. CDR1 and CDR2 (germline): LNHNV, YYDKDF (reference sequence). CDR3: CATSRVGTATNEKLFF. CDR3 nucleotide sequence: TGTGCCACCAGCAGAGTGGGGACAGCAACTAATGAAAAACTGTTTTTT.

The rearrangement uses TRBV28 and TRBJ2-7, with D tentatively TRBD2 (5 bases). CDR1 and CDR2 (germline): MDHEN, SYDVKM. The CDR3 sequence is 13 residues long. V was trimmed by 3 bases and J by 1 base, leaving 7 bases between them. The CDR3 is CASSFRRSYEQYF. CDR3 nucleotide sequence: TGTGCCAGCAGTTTCAGGAGGTCCTACGAGCAGTACTTC.

The J gene is TRBJ1-5, the V gene TRBV28; D not certain. V was pared by 3 bases and J by 5 bases, with 5 bases between. The CDR3 loop spans 12 amino acids. Germline V gene sequence: CDR1 MDHEN, CDR2 SYDVKM. The CDR3, as DNA: TGTGCCAGCAGTTTTCGGGATCAGCCCCAGCATTTT. This codes for CASSFRDQPQHF.

The CDR3 here is CASSRRQGDQPQHF. CDR3 bases: TGTGCCAGCAGCCGAAGACAGGGAGATCAGCCCCAGCATTTT. The chain recombines TRBV28 with TRBJ1-5; TRBD1 matches 7 bases. CDR3 size: 14 residues. V lost 6 bases, J lost 5 bases, and 7 bases stayed unmatched. Germline values: CDR1 MDHEN, CDR2 SYDVKM.

This chain uses TRBV30 with TRBJ1-5; no clear D gene. CDR3 length equals 13 residues. Trimming left V 2 bases short and J 3 bases short, with 8 bases between. Germline-derived CDR1 and CDR2 are GTSNPN and SVGIG (reference sequence). The CDR3 DNA reads TGTGCCTGGAGTTTGGAGGACAATCAGCCCCAGCATTTT. Translation: CAWSLEDNQPQHF.

This rearrangement joins TRBV6-2 or TRBV6-3 to TRBJ2-7; D possibly corresponds to TRBD1 (5 bases). The CDR3 is 13 amino acids. In germline, CDR1 is MNHEY, CDR2 SVGEGT. The V gene lost 5 bases and the J gene lost 2 bases, with 10 bases spanning the gap. In DNA form, the CDR3 reads TGTGCCAGCAGTCGGACACCAACCTACGAGCAGTACTTC. Translated, it gives CASSRTPTYEQYF.

V is TRBV5-1 and J is TRBJ2-7; 7 bases agree with TRBD2. Germline CDR1 is SGHRS and CDR2 is YFSETQ. The CDR3 spans 14 residues. Losses at the gene ends were 0 bases for V and 3 bases for J; bases not matched to a gene: 3. CDR3 in amino acids: CASSLARTSYEQYF. CDR3 nucleotide sequence: TGCGCCAGCAGCTTGGCCCGGACTAGCTACGAGCAGTACTTC.

The rearrangement uses TRBV30 and TRBJ1-1; D is undetermined. V was cut by 5 bases and J by 5 bases, with 18 bases left in between. CDR3 length: 14 residues. CDR1 and CDR2 from the germline V gene are GTSNPN and SVGIG (reference sequence). Written as DNA, the CDR3 is TGTGCCTGGGCTCCCTTTTCAGGTCGGACTGAAGCTTTCTTT. It translates to CAWAPFSGRTEAFF.

The CDR3 loop reads CASSPQRPRNQPQHF. DNA of the CDR3: TGTGCCAGCAGCCCTCAGAGGCCCAGAAATCAGCCCCAGCATTTT. The chain carries TRBV9 and TRBJ1-5; no clear D gene. V shed 4 bases and J shed 4 bases, with 15 bases lying between them. Per the germline V gene, CDR1 is SGDLS and CDR2 is YYNGEE. CDR3 length: 15 residues.

This clone has only a few counts. CDR3 sequence (DNA): TGTGCCAGCAGCAATGGGGCTAGCGGATCCTACGAGCAGTACTTC. It encodes CASSNGASGSYEQYF. V is TRBV9 and J is TRBJ2-7, with 7 nucleotides matching TRBD2. Trimming at V came to 4 bases and at J to 1 base, leaving 8 bases not matched to a gene. The germline CDR1 and CDR2 sequences are SGDLS and YYNGEE. This CDR3 is 15 amino acids long.

This chain joins TRBV7-9 and TRBJ2-3; weak D call: TRBD2 (5 bases). Per germline, CDR1 SEHNR and CDR2 FQNEAQ (reference sequence). This CDR3 region has 14 residues. V was clipped by 5 bases and J by 4 bases, with 13 bases between them. For the CDR3, the DNA is TGTGCCAGCAGCCGGATAGCGTCACCAGATACGCAGTATTTT. Its protein product is CASSRIASPDTQYF.

This clone was picked up one time. The rearrangement joins TRBV4-2 to TRBJ1-5; 9 bases are a match to TRBD1. The CDR3 loop spans 17 amino acids. Germline V lookup: CDR1 LGHNA, CDR2 YNFKEQ. With V trimmed by 3 bases and J by 2 bases, 8 bases remained unmatched. The DNA of the CDR3 is TGTGCCAGCAGCCAGGCGACAGGGGGTAGTGGCAATCAGCCCCAGCATTTT. This gives the protein CASSQATGGSGNQPQHF.

V and J are TRBV18 and TRBJ2-7, with 7 bases fitting TRBD2. The CDR3 is 16 residues long. CDR1 is KGHSH and CDR2 is LQKENI in the germline V gene. The J segment lost 2 bases and the V segment lost 0 bases, leaving 7 bases of the junction unmatched. The CDR3 loop reads CASSPPVGGSAYEQYF. Here the CDR3 DNA reads TGTGCCAGCTCACCACCTGTGGGAGGGTCAGCCTACGAGCAGTACTTC.

The chain has TRBV29-1 and TRBJ2-5, with 7 bases that match TRBD1. J was trimmed by 1 base and V by 1 base; bases with no gene match: 9. The CDR3 length is 16 residues. CDR1 is SQVTM, CDR2 ANQGSEA, per germline. CDR3 region: CSVEAPGTAFQETQYF. The CDR3, as DNA: TGCAGCGTTGAAGCCCCCGGGACAGCCTTCCAAGAGACCCAGTACTTC.

The chain couples TRBV7-8 to TRBJ2-2; the D gene is possibly TRBD2 (6 bases). V was pared by 1 base and J by 0 bases, with 6 bases between. This CDR3 comprises 15 residues. Germline CDR1 is SGHVS and CDR2 is FQNEAQ. In DNA form, the CDR3 reads TGTGCCAGCAGCTTAGGGAGGGCGAACACCGGGGAGCTGTTTTTT. This codes for CASSLGRANTGELFF.

V and J are TRBV5-1 and TRBJ2-5; 9 bases fit TRBD1. This CDR3 contains 14 residues. Germline V gene data show CDR1 as SGHRS and CDR2 as YFSETQ. V lost 4 bases, J lost 5 bases, and 6 bases stayed unmatched. The CDR3 nucleotides are TGCGCCAGCAGCGTGACAGGGGGTGGGGAGACCCAGTACTTC. It translates to CASSVTGGGETQYF.

The chain combines TRBV4-3 with TRBJ1-4, with D possibly matching TRBD1 (5 bases). This CDR3 spans 17 amino acids. The germline V gene encodes CDR1 LGHNA and CDR2 YSLEER. V was trimmed by 2 bases and J by 5 bases, leaving 18 bases between them. CDR3 sequence reads: CASSQRWAGPTNEKLFF. The CDR3, as DNA: TGCGCCAGCAGCCAACGGTGGGCAGGGCCTACCAATGAAAAACTGTTTTTT.

The rearrangement joins TRBV7-6 to TRBJ2-3; a weak D match, TRBD2 (6 bases). The V and J ends lost 5 bases and 1 base respectively, with 13 bases between them. Germline CDR1 and CDR2: SGHVS and FNYEAQ. The CDR3 length is 15 residues. DNA for the CDR3: TGTGCCAGCAGCACACAGGAGGGGCGCACAGATACGCAGTATTTT. This translates into CASSTQEGRTDTQYF.

The J gene is TRBJ2-1, the V gene TRBV5-5; 10 bases fit TRBD2. The germline V gene has CDR1 SGHKS and CDR2 YYEKEE (reference sequence). This CDR3 region has 17 residues. V lost 0 bases and J lost 9; bases outside the gene matches: 12. CDR3 nucleotides: TGTGCCAGCAGCTTGGGTCTAGCGGGAGAGACTACAGGTGAGCAGTTCTTC. Encoded protein: CASSLGLAGETTGEQFF. Full variable domain (outside the CDR3, taken from reference TRBV5-5 and TRBJ2-1): DAGVTQSPTHLIKTRGQQVTLRCSPISGHKSVSWYQQVLGQGPQFIFQYYEKEERGRGNFPDRFSARQFPNYSSELNVNALLLGDSALYLCASSLGLAGETTGEQFFGPGTRLTVL.

The chain is built from TRBV4-2 and TRBJ2-7; 15 positions match TRBD2. The CDR3 totals 16 residues. CDR1 is LGHNA, CDR2 YNFKEQ, per germline. With 0 bases clipped from V and 4 bases from J, the junction kept 1 base outside the gene matches. The CDR3 sequence is CASSQEGLAGGYEQYF. The CDR3 DNA follows: TGTGCCAGCAGCCAAGAGGGACTAGCGGGAGGATACGAGCAGTACTTC.